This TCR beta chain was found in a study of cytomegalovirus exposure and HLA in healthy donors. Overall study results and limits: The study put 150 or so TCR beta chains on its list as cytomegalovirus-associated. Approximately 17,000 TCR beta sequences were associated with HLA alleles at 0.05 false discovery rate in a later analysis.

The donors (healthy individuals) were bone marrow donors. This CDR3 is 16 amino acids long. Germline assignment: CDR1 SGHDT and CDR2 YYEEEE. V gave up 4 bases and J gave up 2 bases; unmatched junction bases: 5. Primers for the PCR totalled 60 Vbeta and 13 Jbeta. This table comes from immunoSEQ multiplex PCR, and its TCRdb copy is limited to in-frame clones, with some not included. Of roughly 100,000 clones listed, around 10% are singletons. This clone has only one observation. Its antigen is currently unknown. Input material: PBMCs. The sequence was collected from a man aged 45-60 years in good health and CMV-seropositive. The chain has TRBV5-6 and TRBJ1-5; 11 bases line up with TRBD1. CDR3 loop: CASSAGTGGRNQPQHF. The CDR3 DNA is TGTGCCAGCAGCGCGGGGACAGGGGGTCGCAATCAGCCCCAGCATTTT.